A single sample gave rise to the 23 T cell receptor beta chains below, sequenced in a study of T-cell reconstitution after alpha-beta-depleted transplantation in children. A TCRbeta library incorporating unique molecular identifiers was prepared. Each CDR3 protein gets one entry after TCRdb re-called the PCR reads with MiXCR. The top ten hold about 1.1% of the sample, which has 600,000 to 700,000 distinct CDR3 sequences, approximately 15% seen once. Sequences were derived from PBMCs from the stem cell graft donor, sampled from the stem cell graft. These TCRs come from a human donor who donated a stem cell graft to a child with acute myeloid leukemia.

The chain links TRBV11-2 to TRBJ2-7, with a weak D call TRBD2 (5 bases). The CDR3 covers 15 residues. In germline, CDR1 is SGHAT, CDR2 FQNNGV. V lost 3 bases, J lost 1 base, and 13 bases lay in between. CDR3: CASSFTSPGSYEQYF. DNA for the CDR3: TGTGCCAGCAGCTTCACTAGTCCAGGATCCTACGAGCAGTACTTC.

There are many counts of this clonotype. CDR3 nucleotide sequence: TGCAGTGCTACCCAAGGGGACGGGGGCACAGATACGCAGTATTTT. Translation: CSATQGDGGTDTQYF. V and J are TRBV20-1 and TRBJ2-3; either TRBD1 or TRBD2 may supply D (5 bases each). The CDR3 runs to 15 residues. CDR1 and CDR2 from the germline V gene are DFQATT and SNEGSKA (reference sequence). Trimming removed 4 bases at V and 1 base at J, with 15 bases between.

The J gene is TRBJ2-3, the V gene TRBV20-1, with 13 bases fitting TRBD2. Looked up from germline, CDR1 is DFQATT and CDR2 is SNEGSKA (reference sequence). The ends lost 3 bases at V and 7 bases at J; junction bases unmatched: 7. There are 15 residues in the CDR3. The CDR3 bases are TGCAGTGCTAGTTCACTAGCGGGGGGGCAAAATACGCAGTATTTT. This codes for CSASSLAGGQNTQYF.

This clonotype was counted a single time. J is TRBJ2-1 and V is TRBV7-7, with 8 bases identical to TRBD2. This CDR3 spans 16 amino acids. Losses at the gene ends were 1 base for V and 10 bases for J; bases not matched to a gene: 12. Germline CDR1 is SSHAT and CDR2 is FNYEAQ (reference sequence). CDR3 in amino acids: CASSLVGPAGAGEQFF. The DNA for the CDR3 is TGTGCCAGCAGCTTAGTAGGCCCAGCGGGGGCTGGAGAGCAGTTCTTC.

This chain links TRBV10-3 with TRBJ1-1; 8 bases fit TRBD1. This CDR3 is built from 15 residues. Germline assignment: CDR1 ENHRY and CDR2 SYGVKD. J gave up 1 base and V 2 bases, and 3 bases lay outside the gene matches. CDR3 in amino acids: CAISEGQGPNTEAFF. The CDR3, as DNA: TGTGCCATCAGTGAGGGACAGGGCCCGAACACTGAAGCTTTCTTT.

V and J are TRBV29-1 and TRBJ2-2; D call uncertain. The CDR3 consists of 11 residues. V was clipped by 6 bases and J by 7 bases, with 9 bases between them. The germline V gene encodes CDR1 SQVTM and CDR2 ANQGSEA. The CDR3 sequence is CSVVLIGELFF. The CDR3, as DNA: TGCAGCGTAGTCCTTATCGGGGAGCTGTTTTTT.

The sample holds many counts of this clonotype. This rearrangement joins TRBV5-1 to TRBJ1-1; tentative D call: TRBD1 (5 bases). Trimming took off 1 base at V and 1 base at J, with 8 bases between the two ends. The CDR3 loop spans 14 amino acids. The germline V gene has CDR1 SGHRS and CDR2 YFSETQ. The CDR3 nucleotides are TGCGCCAGCAGCTTGCAGGGCCCGAACACTGAAGCTTTCTTT. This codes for CASSLQGPNTEAFF. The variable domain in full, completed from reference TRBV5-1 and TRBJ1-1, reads KAGVTQTPRYLIKTRGQQVTLSCSPISGHRSVSWYQQTPGQGLQFLFEYFSETQRNKGNFPGRFSGRQFSNSRSEMNVSTLELGDSALYLCASSLQGPNTEAFFGQGTRLTVV.

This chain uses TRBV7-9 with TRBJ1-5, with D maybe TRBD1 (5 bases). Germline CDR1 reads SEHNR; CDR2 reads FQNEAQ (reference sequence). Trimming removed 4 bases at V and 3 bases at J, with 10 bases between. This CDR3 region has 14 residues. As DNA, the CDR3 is TGTGCCAGCAGCTCAGGGCAGCACAATCAGCCCCAGCATTTT. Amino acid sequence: CASSSGQHNQPQHF.

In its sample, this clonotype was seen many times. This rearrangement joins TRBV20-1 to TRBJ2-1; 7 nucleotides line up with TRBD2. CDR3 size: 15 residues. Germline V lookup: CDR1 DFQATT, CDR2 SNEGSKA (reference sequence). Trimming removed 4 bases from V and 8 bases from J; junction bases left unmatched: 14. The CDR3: CSAKAYSGPWDEQFF. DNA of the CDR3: TGCAGTGCTAAGGCCTATAGCGGGCCCTGGGATGAGCAGTTCTTC.

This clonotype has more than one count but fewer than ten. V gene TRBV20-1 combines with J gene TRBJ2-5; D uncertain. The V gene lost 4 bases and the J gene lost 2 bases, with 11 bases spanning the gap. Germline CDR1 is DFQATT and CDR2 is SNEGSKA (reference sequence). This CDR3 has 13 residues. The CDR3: CSATRTGQETQYF. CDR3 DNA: TGCAGTGCTACCAGGACGGGTCAAGAGACCCAGTACTTC.

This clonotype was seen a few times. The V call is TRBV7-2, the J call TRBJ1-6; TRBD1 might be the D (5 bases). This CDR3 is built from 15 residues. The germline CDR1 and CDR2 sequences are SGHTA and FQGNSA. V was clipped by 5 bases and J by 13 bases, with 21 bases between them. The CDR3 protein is CASSLPDGGEGPLHF. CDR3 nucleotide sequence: TGTGCCAGCAGCCTCCCGGACGGGGGGGAGGGTCCCCTCCACTTT.

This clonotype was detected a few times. The CDR3 DNA follows: TGTGCCACCCTCGGCTGGTTACGGACAGATGATAACTATGGCTACACCTTC. It is translated as CATLGWLRTDDNYGYTF. The chain recombines TRBV27 with TRBJ1-2; D possibly corresponds to TRBD1 (6 bases). The ends were cut back, 10 bases at V and 1 base at J, with 25 bases in the middle. Germline V gene sequence: CDR1 MNHEY, CDR2 SMNVEV (reference sequence). The CDR3 covers 17 residues.

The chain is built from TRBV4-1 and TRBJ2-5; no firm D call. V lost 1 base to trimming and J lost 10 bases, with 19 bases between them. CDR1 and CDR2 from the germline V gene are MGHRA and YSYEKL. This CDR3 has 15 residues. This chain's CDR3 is CASSQVSPLRLDQYF. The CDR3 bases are TGCGCCAGCAGCCAAGTTTCGCCCCTACGTTTAGACCAGTACTTC.

CDR3 loop: CASSSPGFYNEQFF. The CDR3 DNA sequence: TGTGCCAGCAGCTCCCCGGGCTTCTACAATGAGCAGTTCTTC. The chain employs TRBV7-2 and TRBJ2-1; D gene uncertain. Germline V gene sequence: CDR1 SGHTA, CDR2 FQGNSA. Trimming stripped 4 bases from V and 3 bases from J, with 10 bases between. This CDR3 is built from 14 residues. The whole variable domain, filled in from reference TRBV7-2 and TRBJ2-1, reads GAGVSQSPSNKVTEKGKDVELRCDPISGHTALYWYRQSLGQGLEFLIYFQGNSAPDKSGLPSDRFSAERTGGSVSTLTIQRTQQEDSAVYLCASSSPGFYNEQFFGPGTRLTVL.

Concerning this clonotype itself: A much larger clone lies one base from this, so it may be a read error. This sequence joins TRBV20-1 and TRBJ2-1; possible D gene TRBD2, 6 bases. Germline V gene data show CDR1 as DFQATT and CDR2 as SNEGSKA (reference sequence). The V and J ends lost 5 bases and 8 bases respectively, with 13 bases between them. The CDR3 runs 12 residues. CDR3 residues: CSAGGKRYEQFF. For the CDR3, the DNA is TGCAGTGCTGGAGGGAAGCGCTATGAGCAGTTCTTC.

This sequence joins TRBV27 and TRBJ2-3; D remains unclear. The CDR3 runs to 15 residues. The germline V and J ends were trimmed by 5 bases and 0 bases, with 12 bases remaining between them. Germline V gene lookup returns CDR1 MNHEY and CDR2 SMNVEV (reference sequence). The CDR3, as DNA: TGTGCCAGCAGTCGGAAGGCGCCTAGCACAGATACGCAGTATTTT. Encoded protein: CASSRKAPSTDTQYF.

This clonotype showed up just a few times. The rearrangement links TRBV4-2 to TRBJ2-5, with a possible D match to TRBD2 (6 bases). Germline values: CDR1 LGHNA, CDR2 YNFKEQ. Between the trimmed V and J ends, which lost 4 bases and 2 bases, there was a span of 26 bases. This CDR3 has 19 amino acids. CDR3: CASSPGAGPSEGLQETQYF. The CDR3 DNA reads TGTGCCAGCAGCCCGGGAGCGGGTCCAAGCGAGGGGTTACAAGAGACCCAGTACTTC.

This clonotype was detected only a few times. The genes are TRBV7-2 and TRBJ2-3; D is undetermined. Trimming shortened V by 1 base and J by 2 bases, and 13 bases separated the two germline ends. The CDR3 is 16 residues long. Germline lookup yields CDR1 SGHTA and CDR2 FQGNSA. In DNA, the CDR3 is TGTGCCAGCAGCTTAGGCCCCCTCAGGCACACAGATACGCAGTATTTT. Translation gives CASSLGPLRHTDTQYF.

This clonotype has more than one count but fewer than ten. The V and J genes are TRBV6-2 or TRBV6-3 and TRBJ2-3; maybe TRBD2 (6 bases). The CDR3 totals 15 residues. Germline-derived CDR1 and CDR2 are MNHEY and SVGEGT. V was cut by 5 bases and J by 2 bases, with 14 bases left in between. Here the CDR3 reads CASSGLGGHTDTQYF. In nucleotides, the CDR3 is TGTGCCAGCAGTGGGCTCGGAGGGCACACAGATACGCAGTATTTT.

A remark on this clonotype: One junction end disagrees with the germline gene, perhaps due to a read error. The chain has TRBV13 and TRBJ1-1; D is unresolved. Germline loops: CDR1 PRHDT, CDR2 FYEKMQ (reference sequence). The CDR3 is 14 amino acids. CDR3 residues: CASRLGPSNTEAFF. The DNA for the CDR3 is TGTGCCAGCAGGTTAGGACCGTCGAACACTGAAGCTTTCTTT.

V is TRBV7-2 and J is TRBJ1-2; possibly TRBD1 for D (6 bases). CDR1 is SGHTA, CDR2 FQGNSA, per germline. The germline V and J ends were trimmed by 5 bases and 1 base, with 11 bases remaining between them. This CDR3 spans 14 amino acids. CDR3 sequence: CASSIRTDNYGYTF. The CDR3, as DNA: TGTGCCAGCAGCATAAGGACAGATAACTATGGCTACACCTTC.

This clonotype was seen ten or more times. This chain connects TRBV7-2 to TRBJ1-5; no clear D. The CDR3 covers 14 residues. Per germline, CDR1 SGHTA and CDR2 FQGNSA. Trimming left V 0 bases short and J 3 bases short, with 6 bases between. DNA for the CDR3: TGTGCCAGCAGCTTAGCGGCCAACAATCAGCCCCAGCATTTT. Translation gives CASSLAANNQPQHF. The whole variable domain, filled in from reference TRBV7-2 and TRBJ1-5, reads GAGVSQSPSNKVTEKGKDVELRCDPISGHTALYWYRQSLGQGLEFLIYFQGNSAPDKSGLPSDRFSAERTGGSVSTLTIQRTQQEDSAVYLCASSLAANNQPQHFGDGTRLSIL.

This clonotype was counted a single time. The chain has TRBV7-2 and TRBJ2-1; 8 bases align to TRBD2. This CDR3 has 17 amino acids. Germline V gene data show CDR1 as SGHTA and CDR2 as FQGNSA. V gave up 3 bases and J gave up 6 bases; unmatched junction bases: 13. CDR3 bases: TGTGCCAGCAGCTTCTCTTTTAGCGGGGCTGGGGTCAATGAGCAGTTCTTC. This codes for CASSFSFSGAGVNEQFF. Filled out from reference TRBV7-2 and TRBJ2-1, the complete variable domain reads GAGVSQSPSNKVTEKGKDVELRCDPISGHTALYWYRQSLGQGLEFLIYFQGNSAPDKSGLPSDRFSAERTGGSVSTLTIQRTQQEDSAVYLCASSFSFSGAGVNEQFFGPGTRLTVL.